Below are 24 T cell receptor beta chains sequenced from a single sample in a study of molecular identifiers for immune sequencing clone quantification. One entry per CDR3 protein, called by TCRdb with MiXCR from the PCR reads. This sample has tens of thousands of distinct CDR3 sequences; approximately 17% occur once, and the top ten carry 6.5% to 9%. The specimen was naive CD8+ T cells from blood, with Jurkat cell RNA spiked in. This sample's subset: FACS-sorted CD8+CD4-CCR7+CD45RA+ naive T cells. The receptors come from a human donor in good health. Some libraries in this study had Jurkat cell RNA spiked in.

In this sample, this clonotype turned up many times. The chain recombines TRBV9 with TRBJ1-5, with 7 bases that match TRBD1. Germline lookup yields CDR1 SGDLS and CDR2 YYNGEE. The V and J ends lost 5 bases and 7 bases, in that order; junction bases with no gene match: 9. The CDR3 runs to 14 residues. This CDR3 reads CASSPDRAGQPQHF. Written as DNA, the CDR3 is TGTGCCAGCAGTCCCGACAGGGCGGGGCAGCCCCAGCATTTT.

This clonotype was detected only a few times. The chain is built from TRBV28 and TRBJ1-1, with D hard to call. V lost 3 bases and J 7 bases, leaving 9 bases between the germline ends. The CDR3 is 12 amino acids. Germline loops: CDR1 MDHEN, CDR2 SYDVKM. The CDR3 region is CASSLFRFEAFF. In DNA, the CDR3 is TGTGCCAGCAGTTTGTTCAGGTTTGAAGCTTTCTTT.

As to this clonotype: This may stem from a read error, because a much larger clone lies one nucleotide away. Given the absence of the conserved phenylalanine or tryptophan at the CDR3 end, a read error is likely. CDR3 in amino acids: CASSYVHPGPSNGYTL. The CDR3 bases are TGTGCCAGCAGTTACGTCCACCCGGGGCCATCCAATGGCTACACCCTC. The V and J genes are TRBV27 and TRBJ1-2, with D perhaps matching TRBD1 (5 bases). V lost 4 bases to trimming and J lost 6 bases, with 21 bases between them. Germline V gene sequence: CDR1 MNHEY, CDR2 SMNVEV (reference sequence). The CDR3 is made up of 16 amino acids.

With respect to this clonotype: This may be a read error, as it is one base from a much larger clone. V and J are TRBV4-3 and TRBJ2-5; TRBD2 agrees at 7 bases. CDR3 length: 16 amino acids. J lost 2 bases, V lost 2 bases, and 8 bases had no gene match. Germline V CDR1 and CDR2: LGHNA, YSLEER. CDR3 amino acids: CASSQKLVGGQETQYF. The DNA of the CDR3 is TGCGCCAGCAGCCAAAAATTAGTGGGAGGGCAAGAGACCCAGTACTTC.

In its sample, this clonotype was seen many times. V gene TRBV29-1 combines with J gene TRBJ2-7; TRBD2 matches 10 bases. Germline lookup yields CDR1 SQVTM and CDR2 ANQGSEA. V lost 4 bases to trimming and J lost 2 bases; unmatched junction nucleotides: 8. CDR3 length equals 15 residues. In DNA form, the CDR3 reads TGCAGCGTTGTACTTAGCGGGAGGTGGCCCTACGAGCAGTACTTC. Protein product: CSVVLSGRWPYEQYF.

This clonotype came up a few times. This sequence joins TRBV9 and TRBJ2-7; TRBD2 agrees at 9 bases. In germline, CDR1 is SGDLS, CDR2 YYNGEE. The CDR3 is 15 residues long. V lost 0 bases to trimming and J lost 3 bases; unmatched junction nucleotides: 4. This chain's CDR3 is CASSVGGTSLYEQYF. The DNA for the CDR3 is TGTGCCAGCAGCGTAGGTGGGACTAGCCTCTACGAGCAGTACTTC.

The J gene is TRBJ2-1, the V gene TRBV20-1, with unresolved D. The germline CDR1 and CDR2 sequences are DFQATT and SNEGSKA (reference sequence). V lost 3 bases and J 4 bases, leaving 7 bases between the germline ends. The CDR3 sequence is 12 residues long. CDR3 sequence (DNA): TGCAGTGCTAGCGGGCCTTACAATGAGCAGTTCTTC. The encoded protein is CSASGPYNEQFF.

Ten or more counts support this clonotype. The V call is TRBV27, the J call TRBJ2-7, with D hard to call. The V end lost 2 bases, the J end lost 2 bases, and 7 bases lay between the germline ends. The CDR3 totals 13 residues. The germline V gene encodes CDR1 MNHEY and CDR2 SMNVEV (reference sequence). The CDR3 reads CASSLRATYEQYF. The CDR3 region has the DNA TGTGCCAGCAGTTTACGAGCGACCTACGAGCAGTACTTC.

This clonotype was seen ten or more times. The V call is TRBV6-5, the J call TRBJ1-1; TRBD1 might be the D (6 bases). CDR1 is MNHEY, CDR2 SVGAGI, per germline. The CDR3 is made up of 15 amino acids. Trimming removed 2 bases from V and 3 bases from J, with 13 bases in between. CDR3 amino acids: CASSYAPGADTEAFF. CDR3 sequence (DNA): TGTGCCAGCAGTTACGCCCCGGGGGCCGACACTGAAGCTTTCTTT.

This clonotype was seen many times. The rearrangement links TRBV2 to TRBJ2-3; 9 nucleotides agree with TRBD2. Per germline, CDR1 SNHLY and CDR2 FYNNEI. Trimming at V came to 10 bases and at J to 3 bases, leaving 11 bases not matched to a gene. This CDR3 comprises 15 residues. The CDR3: CATRGASGTTDTQYF. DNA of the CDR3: TGTGCCACTCGGGGGGCTAGCGGGACAACAGATACGCAGTATTTT.

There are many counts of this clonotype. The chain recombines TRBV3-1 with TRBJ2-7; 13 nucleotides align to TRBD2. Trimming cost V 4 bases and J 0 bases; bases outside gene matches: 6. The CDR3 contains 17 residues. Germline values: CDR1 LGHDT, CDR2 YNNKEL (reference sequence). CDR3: CASSRKGLAGYSYEQYF. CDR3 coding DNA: TGTGCCAGCAGCCGCAAGGGACTAGCGGGATACTCCTACGAGCAGTACTTC.

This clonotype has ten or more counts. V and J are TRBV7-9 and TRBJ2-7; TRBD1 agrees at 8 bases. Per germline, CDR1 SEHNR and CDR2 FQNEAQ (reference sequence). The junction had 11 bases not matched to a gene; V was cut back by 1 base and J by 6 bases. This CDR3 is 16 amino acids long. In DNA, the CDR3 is TGTGCCAGCAGCTTAGAATTAGACAGGGGTGGTGGCGAGCAGTACTTC. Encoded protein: CASSLELDRGGGEQYF.

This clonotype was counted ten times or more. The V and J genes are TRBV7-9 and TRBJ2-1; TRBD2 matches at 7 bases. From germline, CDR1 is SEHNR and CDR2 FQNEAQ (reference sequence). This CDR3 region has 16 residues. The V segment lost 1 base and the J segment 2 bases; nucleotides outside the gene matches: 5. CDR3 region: CASSLGGRATYNEQFF. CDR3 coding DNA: TGTGCCAGCAGCTTAGGTGGGAGGGCCACCTACAATGAGCAGTTCTTC.

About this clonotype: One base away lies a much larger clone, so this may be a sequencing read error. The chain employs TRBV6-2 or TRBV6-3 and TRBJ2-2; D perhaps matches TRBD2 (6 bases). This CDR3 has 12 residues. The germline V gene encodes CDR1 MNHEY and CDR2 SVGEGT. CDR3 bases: TGTGCCAGCAGTTACTCGATCGGGGGGCTGTTTTTT. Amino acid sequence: CASSYSIGGLFF.

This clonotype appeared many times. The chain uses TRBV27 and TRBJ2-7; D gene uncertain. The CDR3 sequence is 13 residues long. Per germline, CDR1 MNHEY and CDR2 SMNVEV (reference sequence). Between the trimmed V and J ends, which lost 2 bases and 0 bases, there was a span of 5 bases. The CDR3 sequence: CASSLQFSYEQYF. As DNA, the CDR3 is TGTGCCAGCAGTTTACAATTCTCCTACGAGCAGTACTTC.

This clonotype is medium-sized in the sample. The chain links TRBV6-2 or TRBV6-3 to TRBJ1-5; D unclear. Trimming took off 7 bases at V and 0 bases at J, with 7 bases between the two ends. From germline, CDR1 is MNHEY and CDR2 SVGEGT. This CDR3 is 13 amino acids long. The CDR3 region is CASKDHSNQPQHF. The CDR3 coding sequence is TGTGCCAGCAAGGACCATAGCAATCAGCCCCAGCATTTT.

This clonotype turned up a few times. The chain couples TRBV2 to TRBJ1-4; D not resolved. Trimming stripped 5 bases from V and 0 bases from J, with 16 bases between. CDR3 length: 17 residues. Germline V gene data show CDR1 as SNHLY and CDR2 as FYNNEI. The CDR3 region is CASSFREPLSTNEKLFF. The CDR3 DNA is TGTGCCAGCAGTTTTCGGGAACCTCTGTCAACTAATGAAAAACTGTTTTTT.

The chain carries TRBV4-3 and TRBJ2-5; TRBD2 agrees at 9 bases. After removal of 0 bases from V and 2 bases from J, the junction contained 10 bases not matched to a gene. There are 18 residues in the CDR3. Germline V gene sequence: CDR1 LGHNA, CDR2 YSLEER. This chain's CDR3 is CASSQDLRLAGIQETQYF. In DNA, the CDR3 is TGCGCCAGCAGCCAAGATCTTAGGCTAGCGGGGATTCAAGAGACCCAGTACTTC.

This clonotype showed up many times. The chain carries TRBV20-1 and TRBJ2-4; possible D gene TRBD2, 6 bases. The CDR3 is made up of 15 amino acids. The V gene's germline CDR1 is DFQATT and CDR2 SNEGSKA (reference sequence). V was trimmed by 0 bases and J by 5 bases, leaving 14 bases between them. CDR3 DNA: TGCAGTGCTAGAGAGTTGGCTAGCGCACAAAACATTCAGTACTTC. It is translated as CSARELASAQNIQYF.

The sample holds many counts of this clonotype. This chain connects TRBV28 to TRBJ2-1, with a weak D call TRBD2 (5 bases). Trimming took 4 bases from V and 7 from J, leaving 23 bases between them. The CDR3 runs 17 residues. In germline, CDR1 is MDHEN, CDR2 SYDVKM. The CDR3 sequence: CASSWRHPTTGGNEQFF. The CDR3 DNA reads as TGTGCCAGCAGTTGGAGGCACCCAACCACGGGTGGTAATGAGCAGTTCTTC.

The CDR3 reads CASSYPPAGAYNEQFF. CDR3 DNA: TGTGCCAGCAGTTACCCCCCTGCGGGAGCTTACAATGAGCAGTTCTTC. The J gene is TRBJ2-1, the V gene TRBV6-2 or TRBV6-3; TRBD2 aligns across 7 bases. This CDR3 has 16 residues. V lost 2 bases, J lost 4 bases, and 8 bases stayed unmatched. Looked up from germline, CDR1 is MNHEY and CDR2 is SVGEGT.

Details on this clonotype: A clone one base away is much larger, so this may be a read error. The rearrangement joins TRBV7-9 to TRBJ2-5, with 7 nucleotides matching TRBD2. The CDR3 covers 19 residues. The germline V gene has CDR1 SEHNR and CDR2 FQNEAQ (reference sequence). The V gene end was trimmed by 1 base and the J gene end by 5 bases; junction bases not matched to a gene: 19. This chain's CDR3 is CASSLVVVVVGGPKETQYF. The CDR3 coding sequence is TGTGCCAGCAGCTTAGTCGTCGTAGTAGTGGGAGGGCCGAAGGAGACCCAGTACTTC.

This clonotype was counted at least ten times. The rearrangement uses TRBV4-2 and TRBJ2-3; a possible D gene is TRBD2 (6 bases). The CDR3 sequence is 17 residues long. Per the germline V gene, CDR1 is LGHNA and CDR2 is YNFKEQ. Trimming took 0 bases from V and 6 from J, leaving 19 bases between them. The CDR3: CASSQDPLAASWDTQYF. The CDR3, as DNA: TGTGCCAGCAGCCAAGACCCCTTAGCGGCGAGTTGGGATACGCAGTATTTT.

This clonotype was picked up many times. CDR3 sequence: CASSFGFVGTNEQFF. For the CDR3, the DNA is TGTGCCAGCAGCTTCGGATTCGTTGGCACTAATGAGCAGTTCTTC. The genes are TRBV11-2 and TRBJ2-1; D remains unclear. In germline, CDR1 is SGHAT, CDR2 FQNNGV. This CDR3 comprises 15 residues. Trimming cost V 3 bases and J 7 bases, with 16 bases left between them.